This TCR beta chain derives from a study of T cell responses to AZD1222 COVID-19 vaccine. Comments on this clone: Its antigen remains unknown.

Clones were read by immunoSEQ multiplex PCR, and TCRdb kept only the in-frame ones, dropping some. The sample includes 27,000 or so clones, 92% of them seen just once. Findings of the study overall: Recipients of two AZD1222 doses showed rising Spike-specific TCR breadth and depth. It was only a handful of AZD1222 recipients who were seropositive at baseline. Donors, mostly white British, included more females; clonal diversity was possibly underestimated. Unmutated variant regions are reportedly targeted by nearly half of spike-specific TCRs.

This receptor was obtained from an adult who received the AZD1222 COVID-19 vaccine. Sequenced here: peripheral blood, sampled 28 days after the second AZD1222 dose.

The CDR3 protein is CASSLEVVRAQNNEQFF. The DNA of the CDR3 is TGTGCCAGCAGCTTAGAGGTAGTGCGGGCTCAGAACAATGAGCAGTTCTTC. The rearrangement links TRBV13 to TRBJ2-1; the D gene is possibly TRBD2 (5 bases). Germline V gene sequence: CDR1 PRHDT, CDR2 FYEKMQ (reference sequence). The CDR3 length is 17 residues. V lost 1 base, J lost 5 bases, and 18 bases lay in between. The complete variable domain, with remaining parts taken from reference TRBV13 and TRBJ2-1, reads AAGVIQSPRHLIKEKRETATLKCYPIPRHDTVYWYQQGPGQDPQFLISFYEKMQSDKGSIPDRFSAQQFSDYHSELNMSSLELGDSALYFCASSLEVVRAQNNEQFFGPGTRLTVL.